This T cell receptor (beta chain) is from a study of T cells in Graves' hyperthyroidism and ophthalmopathy. Study observations and caveats: Within blood appeared most thyroid clonotypes that had expanded above 0.001. A model using 13 V-J features told ophthalmopathy apart from stable hyperthyroidism.

Regions amplified from RNA transcripts were the TCR beta CDR3 regions. The primer set for the first-round RT-PCR of the TCR CDR3 was HTBI. TCRdb called the multiplex PCR reads again in MiXCR, with one record for every CDR3 protein. The data show fewer than 450,000 distinct CDR3 sequences, approximately 18% seen once. This clonotype was observed at least ten times. Antigen: not known. Trimming at V came to 2 bases and at J to 4 bases, leaving 14 bases not matched to a gene. This CDR3 is 18 amino acids long. CDR1 MNHEY and CDR2 SVGAGI come from the germline V gene. Sequencing was performed on blood. The clonotype originates from a woman in her 30s with Graves' hyperthyroidism that later progressed to Graves' ophthalmopathy. The chain links TRBV6-5 to TRBJ2-7; 10 positions agree with TRBD1. CDR3 amino acids: CASSYRDRGSSGWYEQYF. As DNA, the CDR3 is TGTGCCAGCAGTTACCGGGACAGGGGTAGTTCGGGATGGTACGAGCAGTACTTC.